Listed below are T cell receptor beta chains from one sample, sequenced in a study of T cells after yellow fever vaccination. TCRdb itself ran the 5' RACE reads through MiXCR, one entry per CDR3 protein. The table records some 350,000 distinct CDR3 sequences, roughly 8.7% of them present only once. Sequences were derived from PBMCs, sampled on the day of the first yellow fever vaccination. The receptors originated from a man younger than 35 who received the YFV17D yellow fever vaccine. Each CDR3 is given with its conserved first and last residue. Each record gives: clone size, D gene, V gene, J gene, CDR3 protein, CDR3 DNA. The D gene is left open where the match is weak. Rows give clone size only sometimes, using once, few, many, or a class for an expanded clone.

clone size: NA; D gene: NA; V gene: TRBV27; J gene: TRBJ1-5; CDR3 protein: CASSLGTEPQHF; CDR3 DNA: TGTGCCAGCAGTTTAGGTACGGAGCCCCAGCATTTT
clone size: NA; D gene: NA; V gene: TRBV7-2; J gene: TRBJ2-3; CDR3 protein: CASGVAGIDTQYF; CDR3 DNA: TGTGCCAGCGGCGTCGCGGGGATAGATACGCAGTATTTT
clone size: NA; D gene: NA; V gene: TRBV4-3; J gene: TRBJ2-3; CDR3 protein: CASSQGRAVDTLYF; CDR3 DNA: TGCGCCAGCAGCCAAGGGAGGGCCGTAGATACGCTGTATTTT
clone size: NA; D gene: TRBD2; V gene: TRBV11-2; J gene: TRBJ2-5; CDR3 protein: CASRLGLAGPQETQYF; CDR3 DNA: TGTGCCAGCAGGTTGGGGCTAGCGGGGCCCCAAGAGACCCAGTACTTC
clone size: NA; D gene: NA; V gene: TRBV20-1; J gene: TRBJ2-3; CDR3 protein: CSARDPRGNTDTQYF; CDR3 DNA: TGCAGTGCTAGAGATCCCCGCGGGAACACAGATACGCAGTATTTT
clone size: few; D gene: NA; V gene: TRBV6-1; J gene: TRBJ1-1; CDR3 protein: CASSEMGRNTEAFF; CDR3 DNA: TGTGCCAGCAGTGAAATGGGACGGAACACTGAAGCTTTCTTT
clone size: many; D gene: NA; V gene: TRBV5-1; J gene: TRBJ1-1; CDR3 protein: CASSLGGFGTEAFF; CDR3 DNA: TGCGCCAGCAGTCTCGGAGGGTTTGGCACTGAAGCTTTCTTT
clone size: few; D gene: NA; V gene: TRBV5-1; J gene: TRBJ1-4; CDR3 protein: CASSLAPPWGGNEKLFF; CDR3 DNA: TGCGCCAGCAGCTTGGCGCCACCATGGGGGGGGAATGAAAAACTGTTTTTT
clone size: many; D gene: NA; V gene: TRBV5-1; J gene: TRBJ1-2; CDR3 protein: CASSLESSAYGYTF; CDR3 DNA: TGCGCCAGCAGCTTGGAGTCGTCAGCCTATGGCTACACCTTC
clone size: NA; D gene: NA; V gene: TRBV7-8; J gene: TRBJ1-3; CDR3 protein: CASSSPSWGTIYF; CDR3 DNA: TGTGCCAGCAGCTCGCCTAGTTGGGGCACCATATATTTT
clone size: few; D gene: TRBD1; V gene: TRBV5-1; J gene: TRBJ1-4; CDR3 protein: CASSLATGAREKLFF; CDR3 DNA: TGCGCCAGCAGCTTGGCCACAGGGGCCCGCGAAAAACTGTTTTTT
clone size: few; D gene: NA; V gene: TRBV28; J gene: TRBJ1-4; CDR3 protein: CASTRASHLFF; CDR3 DNA: TGTGCCAGCACCCGGGCGTCCCACCTGTTTTTT
clone size: NA; D gene: NA; V gene: TRBV7-2; J gene: TRBJ2-3; CDR3 protein: CASLGSSTDTQYF; CDR3 DNA: TGTGCCAGCCTGGGATCAAGCACAGATACGCAGTATTTT
clone size: few; D gene: NA; V gene: TRBV6-1; J gene: TRBJ1-1; CDR3 protein: CASSEWGGLRLNTEAFF; CDR3 DNA: TGTGCCAGCAGTGAATGGGGAGGCCTCAGGCTGAACACTGAAGCTTTCTTT
clone size: NA; D gene: NA; V gene: TRBV20-1; J gene: TRBJ2-3; CDR3 protein: CSAHVHLTDTQYF; CDR3 DNA: TGCAGTGCTCACGTTCACCTCACAGATACGCAGTATTTT
clone size: NA; D gene: TRBD1; V gene: TRBV5-1; J gene: TRBJ2-2; CDR3 protein: CASSPVAQGVNTGELFF; CDR3 DNA: TGCGCCAGCAGCCCAGTCGCCCAGGGGGTTAACACCGGGGAGCTGTTTTTT
clone size: few; D gene: NA; V gene: TRBV4-1; J gene: TRBJ2-3; CDR3 protein: CASSQGGTQYF; CDR3 DNA: TGCGCCAGCAGCCAAGGGGGTACGCAGTATTTT
clone size: few; D gene: NA; V gene: TRBV5-8; J gene: TRBJ1-2; CDR3 protein: CASSLGGGRYGYTF; CDR3 DNA: TGTGCCAGCAGCTTGGGTGGAGGGCGCTATGGCTACACCTTC
clone size: NA; D gene: TRBD2; V gene: TRBV12-3/TRBV12-4; J gene: TRBJ2-1; CDR3 protein: CASRIRTSGGFEQFF; CDR3 DNA: TGTGCCAGCAGAATTCGGACTAGCGGGGGTTTCGAGCAGTTCTTC
clone size: few; D gene: TRBD1; V gene: TRBV5-5; J gene: TRBJ2-1; CDR3 protein: CASSREGGRVSYNEQFF; CDR3 DNA: TGTGCCAGCAGCCGGGAAGGGGGCAGGGTTTCCTACAATGAGCAGTTCTTC
clone size: few; D gene: NA; V gene: TRBV20-1; J gene: TRBJ1-2; CDR3 protein: CSARDTAGKVYTF; CDR3 DNA: TGCAGTGCTAGAGATACGGCGGGCAAGGTGTACACCTTC
clone size: NA; D gene: TRBD1; V gene: TRBV12-3/TRBV12-4; J gene: TRBJ2-5; CDR3 protein: CASSRQGALGETQYF; CDR3 DNA: TGTGCCAGCAGTAGACAGGGGGCTCTAGGAGAGACCCAGTACTTC
clone size: NA; D gene: NA; V gene: TRBV11-3; J gene: TRBJ2-2; CDR3 protein: CASSSHRTRETVYANTGELFF; CDR3 DNA: TGTGCCAGCAGCTCCCATCGGACCCGGGAAACGGTCTACGCGAACACCGGGGAGCTGTTTTTT
clone size: NA; D gene: NA; V gene: TRBV6-1; J gene: TRBJ1-2; CDR3 protein: CASSEALGNGYTF; CDR3 DNA: TGTGCCAGCAGTGAAGCGCTAGGAAATGGCTACACCTTC
clone size: NA; D gene: TRBD1; V gene: TRBV19; J gene: TRBJ2-1; CDR3 protein: CASRRTGFEQFF; CDR3 DNA: TGTGCCAGTAGGAGGACAGGGTTTGAGCAGTTCTTC
clone size: NA; D gene: NA; V gene: TRBV7-2; J gene: TRBJ1-6; CDR3 protein: CASSLGGTNSPLHF; CDR3 DNA: TGTGCCAGCAGCTTAGGAGGAACTAATTCACCCCTCCACTTT
clone size: few; D gene: NA; V gene: TRBV7-6; J gene: TRBJ1-5; CDR3 protein: CASSSQSNNQPQHF; CDR3 DNA: TGTGCCAGCAGCTCCCAATCGAACAATCAGCCCCAGCATTTT
clone size: few; D gene: TRBD2; V gene: TRBV5-1; J gene: TRBJ2-4; CDR3 protein: CASSLTSVRNIQYF; CDR3 DNA: TGCGCCAGCAGCCTAACTAGCGTAAGAAACATTCAGTACTTC
clone size: few; D gene: NA; V gene: TRBV3-1; J gene: TRBJ1-6; CDR3 protein: CASSQDNGGRPGNSPLHF; CDR3 DNA: TGTGCCAGCAGCCAAGATAATGGGGGACGACCGGGTAATTCACCCCTCCACTTT
clone size: NA; D gene: TRBD1; V gene: TRBV10-3; J gene: TRBJ1-6; CDR3 protein: CAISDRGQGFSPLHF; CDR3 DNA: TGTGCCATCAGTGATCGGGGACAGGGTTTTTCACCCCTCCACTTT
clone size: NA; D gene: TRBD1; V gene: TRBV4-1; J gene: TRBJ2-1; CDR3 protein: CASSQDRVRGQDEQFF; CDR3 DNA: TGCGCCAGCAGCCAAGATCGCGTCAGGGGGCAAGATGAGCAGTTCTTC
clone size: few; D gene: NA; V gene: TRBV7-2; J gene: TRBJ1-3; CDR3 protein: CASSFAGTSSSGNTIYF; CDR3 DNA: TGTGCCAGCAGCTTTGCTGGGACTTCCTCCTCTGGAAACACCATATATTTT
clone size: few; D gene: NA; V gene: TRBV5-1; J gene: TRBJ2-2; CDR3 protein: CASSLDGPDTGELFF; CDR3 DNA: TGCGCCAGCAGCTTGGACGGACCCGACACCGGGGAGCTGTTTTTT
clone size: many; D gene: NA; V gene: TRBV29-1; J gene: TRBJ2-1; CDR3 protein: CSVPGLPSDGQFF; CDR3 DNA: TGCAGCGTACCGGGACTGCCATCAGATGGGCAGTTCTTC
clone size: few; D gene: NA; V gene: TRBV7-8; J gene: TRBJ1-1; CDR3 protein: CASNSRRHNTEAFF; CDR3 DNA: TGTGCCAGCAACTCGAGAAGACACAACACTGAAGCTTTCTTT
clone size: few; D gene: TRBD1; V gene: TRBV7-9; J gene: TRBJ1-1; CDR3 protein: CASSRIQGKAFF; CDR3 DNA: TGTGCCAGCAGCCGGATACAGGGGAAAGCTTTCTTT
clone size: NA; D gene: TRBD1; V gene: TRBV12-3/TRBV12-4; J gene: TRBJ1-6; CDR3 protein: CASSTRQGANSPLHF; CDR3 DNA: TGTGCCAGCAGTACCCGACAGGGCGCAAATTCACCCCTCCACTTT
clone size: few; D gene: NA; V gene: TRBV4-2; J gene: TRBJ2-1; CDR3 protein: CASSPGLLREQFF; CDR3 DNA: TGTGCCAGCAGCCCGGGACTCTTGAGGGAGCAGTTCTTC
clone size: few; D gene: TRBD1; V gene: TRBV3-1; J gene: TRBJ2-1; CDR3 protein: CASSLMDRGLYNEQFF; CDR3 DNA: TGTGCCAGCAGCCTAATGGACAGGGGGCTCTACAATGAGCAGTTCTTC
clone size: few; D gene: NA; V gene: TRBV4-2; J gene: TRBJ1-5; CDR3 protein: CASSTSETGGQPQHF; CDR3 DNA: TGTGCCAGCAGCACCTCCGAAACAGGAGGGCAGCCCCAGCATTTT
clone size: few; D gene: TRBD1; V gene: TRBV7-3; J gene: TRBJ2-5; CDR3 protein: CASSPTGAEETQYF; CDR3 DNA: TGTGCCAGCAGCCCGACAGGGGCTGAGGAGACCCAGTACTTC
clone size: NA; D gene: NA; V gene: TRBV4-3; J gene: TRBJ1-2; CDR3 protein: CASSQTVDTHYGYTF; CDR3 DNA: TGCGCCAGCAGCCAAACCGTAGACACCCACTATGGCTACACCTTC
clone size: few; D gene: TRBD1; V gene: TRBV7-9; J gene: TRBJ1-2; CDR3 protein: CASTPGQGDYGYTF; CDR3 DNA: TGTGCCAGCACGCCAGGACAGGGGGACTATGGCTACACCTTC
clone size: NA; D gene: NA; V gene: TRBV12-3/TRBV12-4; J gene: TRBJ2-3; CDR3 protein: CASTQVVGTQYF; CDR3 DNA: TGTGCCAGCACCCAGGTCGTTGGTACGCAGTATTTT
clone size: few; D gene: TRBD2; V gene: TRBV20-1; J gene: TRBJ2-3; CDR3 protein: CSASSLAGVTDTQYF; CDR3 DNA: TGCAGTGCTAGTTCCCTAGCGGGGGTCACAGATACGCAGTATTTT
clone size: few; D gene: NA; V gene: TRBV3-1; J gene: TRBJ2-1; CDR3 protein: CASSQDGPSEQFF; CDR3 DNA: TGTGCCAGCAGCCAAGATGGCCCTAGTGAGCAGTTCTTC
clone size: few; D gene: NA; V gene: TRBV21-1; J gene: TRBJ1-4; CDR3 protein: CASSFLGQGNEKLFF; CDR3 DNA: TGTGCCAGCAGTTTTCTCGGACAGGGGAATGAAAAACTGTTTTTT
clone size: many; D gene: NA; V gene: TRBV5-1; J gene: TRBJ1-1; CDR3 protein: CASSLVLGGMNTEAFF; CDR3 DNA: TGCGCCAGCAGCTTGGTTCTGGGAGGCATGAACACTGAAGCTTTCTTT
clone size: few; D gene: NA; V gene: TRBV5-1; J gene: TRBJ2-5; CDR3 protein: CASSLTLRGTQYF; CDR3 DNA: TGCGCCAGCAGCTTAACCCTCCGGGGGACCCAGTACTTC
clone size: few; D gene: NA; V gene: TRBV20-1; J gene: TRBJ2-1; CDR3 protein: CSGTFGVVGEQFF; CDR3 DNA: TGCAGTGGAACCTTCGGCGTGGTGGGTGAGCAGTTCTTC
clone size: NA; D gene: NA; V gene: TRBV18; J gene: TRBJ1-1; CDR3 protein: CASSLEDGNTEAFF; CDR3 DNA: TGTGCCAGCTCACTAGAGGACGGTAACACTGAAGCTTTCTTT
clone size: few; D gene: NA; V gene: TRBV24-1; J gene: TRBJ2-4; CDR3 protein: CATSVQDKHGKNIQYF; CDR3 DNA: TGTGCCACCAGTGTTCAGGACAAACACGGGAAAAACATTCAGTACTTC
clone size: NA; D gene: TRBD2; V gene: TRBV7-2; J gene: TRBJ2-5; CDR3 protein: CASSLFGLARETQYF; CDR3 DNA: TGTGCCAGCAGTTTATTCGGACTAGCAAGGGAGACCCAGTACTTC
clone size: NA; D gene: NA; V gene: TRBV7-7; J gene: TRBJ1-3; CDR3 protein: CASTSGPSSPIYF; CDR3 DNA: TGTGCTAGCACCTCCGGACCTTCGAGCCCCATATATTTT
clone size: NA; D gene: NA; V gene: TRBV5-3; J gene: TRBJ2-5; CDR3 protein: CASSRGYQETQYF; CDR3 DNA: TGTGCCAGCAGCCGAGGCTATCAAGAGACCCAGTACTTC